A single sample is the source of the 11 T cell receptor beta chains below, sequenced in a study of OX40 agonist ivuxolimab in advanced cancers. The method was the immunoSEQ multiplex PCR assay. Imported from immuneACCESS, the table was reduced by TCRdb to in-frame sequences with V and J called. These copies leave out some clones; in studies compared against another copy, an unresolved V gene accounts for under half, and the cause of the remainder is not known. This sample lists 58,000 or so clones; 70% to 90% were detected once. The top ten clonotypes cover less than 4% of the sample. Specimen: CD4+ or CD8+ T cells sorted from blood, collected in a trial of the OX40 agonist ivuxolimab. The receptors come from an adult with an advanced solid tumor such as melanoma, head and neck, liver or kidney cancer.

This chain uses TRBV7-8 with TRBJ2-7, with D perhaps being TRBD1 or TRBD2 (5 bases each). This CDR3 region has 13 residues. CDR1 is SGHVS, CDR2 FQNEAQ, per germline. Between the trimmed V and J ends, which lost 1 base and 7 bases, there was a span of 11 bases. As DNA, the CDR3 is TGTGCCAGCAGCTTAGTGGGGCCGGGGGAGCAGTACTTC. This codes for CASSLVGPGEQYF.

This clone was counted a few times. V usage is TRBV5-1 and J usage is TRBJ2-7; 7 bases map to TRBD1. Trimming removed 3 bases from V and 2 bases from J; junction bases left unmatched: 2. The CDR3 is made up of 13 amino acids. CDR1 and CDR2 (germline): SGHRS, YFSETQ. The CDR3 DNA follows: TGCGCCAGCAGCTCGGACAGGACCTACGAGCAGTACTTC. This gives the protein CASSSDRTYEQYF.

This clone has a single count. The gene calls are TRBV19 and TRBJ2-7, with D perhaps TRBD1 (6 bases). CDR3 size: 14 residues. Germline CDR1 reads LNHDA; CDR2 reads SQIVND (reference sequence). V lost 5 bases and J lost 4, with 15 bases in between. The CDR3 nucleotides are TGTGCCAGTAGTCTCACAGGGACGGCGTACGAGCAGTACTTC. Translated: CASSLTGTAYEQYF.

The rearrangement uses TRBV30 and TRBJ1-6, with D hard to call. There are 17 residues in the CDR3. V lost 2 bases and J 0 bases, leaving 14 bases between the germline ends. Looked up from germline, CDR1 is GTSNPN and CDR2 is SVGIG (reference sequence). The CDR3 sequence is CAWSRDLVGSYNSPLHF. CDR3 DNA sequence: TGTGCCTGGAGTAGGGATCTAGTGGGCTCCTATAATTCACCCCTCCACTTT.

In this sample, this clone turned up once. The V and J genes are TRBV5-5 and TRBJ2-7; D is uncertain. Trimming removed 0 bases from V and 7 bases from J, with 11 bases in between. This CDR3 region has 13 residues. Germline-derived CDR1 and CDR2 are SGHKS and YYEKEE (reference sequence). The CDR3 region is CASSLVPIREQYF. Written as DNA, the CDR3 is TGTGCCAGCAGCTTGGTCCCCATACGAGAGCAGTACTTC.

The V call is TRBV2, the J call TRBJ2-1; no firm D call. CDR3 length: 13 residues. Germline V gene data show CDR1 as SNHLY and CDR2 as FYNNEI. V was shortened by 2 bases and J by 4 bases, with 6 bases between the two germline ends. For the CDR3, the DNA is TGTGCCAGCAGTGAAAAGCTGTACAATGAGCAGTTCTTC. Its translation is CASSEKLYNEQFF.

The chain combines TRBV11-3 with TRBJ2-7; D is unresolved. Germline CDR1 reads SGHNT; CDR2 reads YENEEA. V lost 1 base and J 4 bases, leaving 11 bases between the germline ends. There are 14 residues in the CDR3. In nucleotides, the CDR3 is TGTGCCAGCAGCTTAGTCGGTGCTTCGTACGAGCAGTACTTC. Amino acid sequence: CASSLVGASYEQYF.

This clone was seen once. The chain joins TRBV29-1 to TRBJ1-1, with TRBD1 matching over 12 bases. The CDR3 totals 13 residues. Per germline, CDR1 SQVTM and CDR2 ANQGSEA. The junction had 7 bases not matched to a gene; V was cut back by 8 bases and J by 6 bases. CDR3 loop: CSCGTGGLAEAFF. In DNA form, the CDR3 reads TGCAGCTGCGGGACAGGGGGCCTCGCTGAAGCTTTCTTT.

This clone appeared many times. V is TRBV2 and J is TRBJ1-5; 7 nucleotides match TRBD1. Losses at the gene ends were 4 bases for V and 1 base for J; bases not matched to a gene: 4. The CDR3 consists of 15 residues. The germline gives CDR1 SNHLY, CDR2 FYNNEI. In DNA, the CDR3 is TGTGCCAGCAGTGCAGGACAGGCCAGCAATCAGCCCCAGCATTTT. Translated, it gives CASSAGQASNQPQHF.

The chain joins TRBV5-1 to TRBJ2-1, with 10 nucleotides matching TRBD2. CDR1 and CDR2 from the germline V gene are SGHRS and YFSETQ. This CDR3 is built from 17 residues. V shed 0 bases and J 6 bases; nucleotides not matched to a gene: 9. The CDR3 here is CASSLVRGAGGPNEQFF. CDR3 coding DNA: TGCGCCAGCAGCTTGGTCCGGGGAGCGGGGGGGCCCAATGAGCAGTTCTTC.

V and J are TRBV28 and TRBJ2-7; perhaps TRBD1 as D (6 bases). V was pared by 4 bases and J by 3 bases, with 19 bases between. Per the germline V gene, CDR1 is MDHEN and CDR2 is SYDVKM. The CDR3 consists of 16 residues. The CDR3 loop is CASSSPQGGNGYEQYF. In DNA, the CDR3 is TGTGCCAGCAGTTCTCCACAGGGTGGAAATGGCTACGAGCAGTACTTC.